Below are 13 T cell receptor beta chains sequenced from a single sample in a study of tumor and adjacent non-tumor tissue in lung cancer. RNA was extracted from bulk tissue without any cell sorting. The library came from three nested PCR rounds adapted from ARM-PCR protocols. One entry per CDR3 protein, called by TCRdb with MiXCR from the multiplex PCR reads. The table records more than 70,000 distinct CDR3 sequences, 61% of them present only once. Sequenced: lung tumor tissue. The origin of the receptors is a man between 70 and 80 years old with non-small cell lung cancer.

Here the CDR3 reads CASSNRDQPQHF. CDR3 DNA: TGTGCCAGTAGTAATCGGGATCAGCCCCAGCATTTT. The chain joins TRBV19 to TRBJ1-5; D is ambiguous. CDR1 is LNHDA, CDR2 SQIVND, per germline (reference sequence). V was clipped by 4 bases and J by 5 bases, with 6 bases between them. This CDR3 spans 12 amino acids.

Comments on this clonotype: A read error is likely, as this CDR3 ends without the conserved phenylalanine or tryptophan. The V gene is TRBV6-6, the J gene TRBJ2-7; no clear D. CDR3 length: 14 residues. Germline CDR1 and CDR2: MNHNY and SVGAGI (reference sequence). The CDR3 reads CTSSYNSFSYEQYL. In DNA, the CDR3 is TGTACCAGCAGTTACAACAGCTTCTCCTACGAGCAGTACTTA.

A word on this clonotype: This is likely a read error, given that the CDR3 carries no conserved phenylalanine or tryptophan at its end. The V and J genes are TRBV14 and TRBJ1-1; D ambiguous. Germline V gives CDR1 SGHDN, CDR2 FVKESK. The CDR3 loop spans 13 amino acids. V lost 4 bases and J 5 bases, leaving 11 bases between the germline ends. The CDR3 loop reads CASSLTWRTEAFL. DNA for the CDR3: TGTGCCAGCAGCCTGACGTGGCGAACTGAAGCTTTCTTA.

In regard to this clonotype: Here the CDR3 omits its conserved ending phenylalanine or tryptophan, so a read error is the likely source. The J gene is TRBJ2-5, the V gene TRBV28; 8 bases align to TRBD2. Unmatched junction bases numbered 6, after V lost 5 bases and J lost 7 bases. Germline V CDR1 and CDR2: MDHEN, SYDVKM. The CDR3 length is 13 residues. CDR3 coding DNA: TGTGCCAGCAGTGCGGGAGGTTTTGGGACCCAGTACCTC. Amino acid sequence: CASSAGGFGTQYL.

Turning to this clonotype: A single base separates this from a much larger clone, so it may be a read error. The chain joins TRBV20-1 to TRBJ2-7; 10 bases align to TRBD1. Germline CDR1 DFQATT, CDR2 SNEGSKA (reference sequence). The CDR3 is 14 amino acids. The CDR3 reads CSTSGGTGAYEQYF. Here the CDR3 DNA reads TGCAGTACTAGTGGGGGGACAGGGGCCTACGAGCAGTACTTC.

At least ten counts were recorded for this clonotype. The CDR3 is CSLRGTDTQYF. CDR3 bases: TGCAGCCTTCGAGGCACAGATACGCAGTATTTT. The chain has TRBV29-1 and TRBJ2-3; D not resolved. The CDR3 is 11 residues long. V was pared by 8 bases and J by 1 base, with 7 bases between. Per the germline V gene, CDR1 is SQVTM and CDR2 is ANQGSEA.

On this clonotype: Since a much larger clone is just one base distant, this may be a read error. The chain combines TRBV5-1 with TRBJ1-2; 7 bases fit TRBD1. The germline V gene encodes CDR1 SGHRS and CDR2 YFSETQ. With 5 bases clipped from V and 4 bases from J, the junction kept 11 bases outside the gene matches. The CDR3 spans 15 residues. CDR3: CASSFDRAASYGYTF. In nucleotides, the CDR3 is TGCGCCAGCAGTTTCGACAGGGCTGCGAGCTATGGCTACACCTTC.

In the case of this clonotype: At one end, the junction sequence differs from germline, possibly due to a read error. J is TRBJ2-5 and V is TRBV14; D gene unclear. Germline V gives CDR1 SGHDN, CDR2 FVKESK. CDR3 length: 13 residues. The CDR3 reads CASIQVTEETQYF. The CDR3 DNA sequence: TGTGCTAGCATCCAAGTGACGGAAGAGACCCAGTACTTC. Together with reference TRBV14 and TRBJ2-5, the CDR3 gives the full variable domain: EAGVTQFPSHSVIEKGQTVTLRCDPISGHDNLYWYRRVMGKEIKFLLHFVKESKQDESGMPNNRFLAERTGGTYSTLKVQPAELEDSGVYFCASIQVTEETQYFGPGTRLLVL.

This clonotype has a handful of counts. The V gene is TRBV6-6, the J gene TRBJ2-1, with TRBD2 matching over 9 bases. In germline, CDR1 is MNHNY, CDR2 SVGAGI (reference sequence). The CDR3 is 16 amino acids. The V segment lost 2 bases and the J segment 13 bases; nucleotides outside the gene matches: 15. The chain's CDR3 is CASSYGRMAGGLEQFF. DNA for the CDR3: TGTGCCAGCAGTTACGGTCGGATGGCGGGGGGGCTTGAACAGTTCTTC.

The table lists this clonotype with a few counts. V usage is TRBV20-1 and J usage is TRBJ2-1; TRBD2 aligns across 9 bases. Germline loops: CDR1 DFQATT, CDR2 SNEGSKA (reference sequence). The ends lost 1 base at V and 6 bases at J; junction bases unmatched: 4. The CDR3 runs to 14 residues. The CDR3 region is CSARGTSEFNEQFF. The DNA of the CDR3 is TGCAGTGCTAGAGGGACTAGCGAGTTCAATGAGCAGTTCTTC.

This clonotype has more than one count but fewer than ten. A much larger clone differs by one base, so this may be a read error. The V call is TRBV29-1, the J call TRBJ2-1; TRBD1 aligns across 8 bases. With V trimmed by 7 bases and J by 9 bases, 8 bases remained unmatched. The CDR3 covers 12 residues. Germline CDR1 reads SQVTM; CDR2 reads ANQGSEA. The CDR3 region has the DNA TGCAGCGGCAGGACAGGGTCGGTTGAGCAGTTCTTC. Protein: CSGRTGSVEQFF.

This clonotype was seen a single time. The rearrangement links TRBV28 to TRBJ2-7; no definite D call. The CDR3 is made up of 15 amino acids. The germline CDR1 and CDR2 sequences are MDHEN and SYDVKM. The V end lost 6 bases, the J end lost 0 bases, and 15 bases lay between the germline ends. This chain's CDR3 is CASSPTVSGSYEQYF. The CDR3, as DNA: TGTGCCAGCAGCCCAACAGTGAGTGGCTCCTACGAGCAGTACTTC.

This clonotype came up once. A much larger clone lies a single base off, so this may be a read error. The CDR3 here is CSVRENVNRGEQFF. DNA for the CDR3: TGCAGTGTTAGAGAGAACGTCAACCGGGGTGAGCAGTTCTTC. The rearrangement links TRBV20-1 to TRBJ2-1; the D gene is possibly TRBD2 (5 bases). This CDR3 is 14 amino acids long. Germline V gene sequence: CDR1 DFQATT, CDR2 SNEGSKA (reference sequence).